This TCR beta chain is from a study of shared clonotypes between healthy human individuals. Germline CDR1 and CDR2: MNHEY and SMNVEV (reference sequence). V lost 2 bases and J 6 bases, leaving 12 bases between the germline ends. This CDR3 has 14 residues. Here immunoSEQ multiplex PCR was the method, and the copy in TCRdb shows in-frame clones only, minus some. The sample contains 950,000 to 1,100,000 clones, 70% to 80% of which appear only once. The V call is TRBV27, the J call TRBJ2-3; perhaps D is TRBD1 or TRBD2 (5 bases each). The origin of this receptor is a young man in good health. Source material: memory CD4+ T cells sorted from blood. Subset given: CD45RA-negative fraction. The CDR3 here is CASSLGSWGDTQYF. CDR3 coding DNA: TGTGCCAGCAGTTTAGGGTCTTGGGGGGATACGCAGTATTTT.